A selection of T cell receptor beta chains follows, all from one sample in a study of OX40 agonist ivuxolimab in advanced cancers. Some clones are missing from TCRdb's copy, which holds only in-frame ones; the method was immunoSEQ multiplex PCR. The sample records roughly 60,000 clones, about 88% being singletons. The sequenced sample was CD4+ or CD8+ T cells sorted from blood, obtained in a trial of the OX40 agonist ivuxolimab. These receptor sequences come from an adult with an advanced solid tumor such as melanoma, head and neck, liver or kidney cancer. The CDR3 runs from the conserved cysteine through the conserved F or W. The D gene is left open where the match is weak. Rows give clone size only sometimes, using once, few, many, or a class for an expanded clone.

CDR3 DNA,CDR3 protein,D gene,J gene,clone size,V gene
TGTGCCAGCAGCTATAGCGAACAGGGGATCTATGGCTACACCTTC,CASSYSEQGIYGYTF,TRBD1,TRBJ1-2,.,TRBV7-8
TGCGCCAGCAGCTTGGATACGACAGGGGGCAGGAGCGGCTACACCTTC,CASSLDTTGGRSGYTF,TRBD1,TRBJ1-2,few,TRBV5-1
TGTGCCAGCAGCAAGAGACTCGGGGCATACGACCACGAGCAGTACTTC,CASSKRLGAYDHEQYF,.,TRBJ2-7,.,TRBV21-1
TGTGCCAGCAGTCAATTGAATAGGAACACAGATACGCAGTATTTT,CASSQLNRNTDTQYF,.,TRBJ2-3,.,TRBV27
TGTGCCAGCAGCCTTTGGTGGACTGAAGCTTTCTTT,CASSLWWTEAFF,.,TRBJ1-1,.,TRBV5-6
TGTGCCAGCAGTTACTCGGGACAGCGATATGGCTACACCTTC,CASSYSGQRYGYTF,TRBD1,TRBJ1-2,.,TRBV6-5
TGTGCCAGCATGACAAGCGGGGGCTACGAGCAGTACTTC,CASMTSGGYEQYF,TRBD2,TRBJ2-7,.,TRBV6-5
TGTGCCAGCAGTACGGATACAGGGGATCATGGCTACACCTTC,CASSTDTGDHGYTF,TRBD1,TRBJ1-2,.,TRBV6-5
TGTGCCAGCAGCATCCGGTCAGGGAGACTTAACACTGAAGCTTTCTTT,CASSIRSGRLNTEAFF,.,TRBJ1-1,.,TRBV7-2
TGTGCCAGCAACCGTGACAGGGGAGACGGCTACACCTTC,CASNRDRGDGYTF,TRBD1,TRBJ1-2,once,TRBV6-6
TGTGCCAGCAGTGAAGTGGGGAGTCACTATGGCTACACCTTC,CASSEVGSHYGYTF,.,TRBJ1-2,.,TRBV2
TGTGCCAGCAGCACTAGCGGGCGGGATACGCAGTATTTT,CASSTSGRDTQYF,TRBD2,TRBJ2-3,.,TRBV6-5
TGTGCCAGCAGCCCACAGGCGAGGGACCAAGAGACCCAGTACTTC,CASSPQARDQETQYF,.,TRBJ2-5,.,TRBV9
TGTGCCACCAGCAGAGTTCTAGCGCAAGAGACCCAGTACTTC,CATSRVLAQETQYF,.,TRBJ2-5,.,TRBV15
TGTGCCAGCAGCCCCCGGGGGACAGGGCACTCAATGGCCTACAATGAGCAGTTCTTC,CASSPRGTGHSMAYNEQFF,TRBD1,TRBJ2-1,.,TRBV7-3
TGTGCCAGCGTAAAAGAGCGGGGGGTCTACACCGGGGAGCTGTTTTTT,CASVKERGVYTGELFF,TRBD2,TRBJ2-2,.,TRBV2
TGTGCCAGCAGAGGGGGCGAAGGTAACTATGGCTACACCTTC,CASRGGEGNYGYTF,TRBD1,TRBJ1-2,.,TRBV6-6
TGTGCCAGCTCACCACCGCAGGGAATTGGACACGAGCAGTACTTC,CASSPPQGIGHEQYF,.,TRBJ2-7,.,TRBV18
TGTGCCAGCAGCGTAGGGGGACAGGGAAGTGAAAAACTGTTTTTT,CASSVGGQGSEKLFF,TRBD1,TRBJ1-4,.,TRBV9
TGTGCCAGCAGCGTACAAGCAGGGGGCTACGAGCAGTACTTC,CASSVQAGGYEQYF,TRBD1,TRBJ2-7,.,TRBV9
TGTGCCAGCAGCCAACCGGGAGTGAACACCATATATTTT,CASSQPGVNTIYF,.,TRBJ1-3,few,TRBV16
TGTGCCAGCAGCTCGAGGGCGGACGGGGAGCTGTTTTTT,CASSSRADGELFF,.,TRBJ2-2,.,TRBV7-3
TGTGCCAGCAGTGAAAGACCCAGGGCCTATGGCTACACCTTC,CASSERPRAYGYTF,.,TRBJ1-2,few,TRBV2
TGCGCCAGCAGCTTGATGCGGGGGAACACCGGGGAGCTGTTTTTT,CASSLMRGNTGELFF,.,TRBJ2-2,.,TRBV5-1